This T cell receptor beta chain was recorded in a study of cytomegalovirus exposure and HLA in healthy donors (dated by TCRdb to the late 2010s). For the study in its entirety: In an earlier analysis of several hundred of the donors, around 290 Gb of sequence data and some 120 million unique TCR beta sequences from roughly 190 million T cells were reported. HLA typing covered class I and class II loci at four-digit resolution. Four or five DR-DQ haplotypes were handled as single units for association and clustering because linkage in the cohort was strong. High-throughput TCR immunosequencing, statistical association of individual TCRs with disease status, and machine learning were combined to predict cytomegalovirus infection status. Among the roughly 410 genotyped donors, about 85% belonged to the genetic ancestry cluster associated with self-reported Caucasian donors. Donor age, sex, ethnicity and CMV serostatus were compiled alongside the repertoire data. The T cell repertoires of some 700 subjects were profiled by immunosequencing and related to cytomegalovirus serostatus. A later genetic analysis took genome-wide SNP genotypes for about 55% of the roughly 670 donors and used that subset as a discovery cohort. Besides the first cohort of approximately 710 subjects, a separate validation cohort made up of over a hundred different subjects was used. Among roughly 400 genotyped donors of the cohort, an average of approximately 220,000 unique TCR beta nucleotide sequences was sequenced per donor, of which 15% to 20% were non-productive. Typing coverage varied by locus: about 620-630 donors for A, B, C, DRB1 and DQB1; approximately 520 for DQA1; over 600 for DPA1; approximately 490 for DPB1. In a later analysis, previously published TCR beta repertoires from 550 to 700 donors were re-analyzed and high-resolution HLA genotyping was added so that TCR occurrence patterns could be studied. In the later analysis, no new phenotypic data were used to find candidate immune exposures; instead, reliance was placed on TCR beta sequences and their occurrence across donors. Roughly 300 gigabases of sequencing data and approximately 92 million unique TCR sequences made up an early release that covered approximately 620 HLA-typed donors. All discovery cohort repertoires had been generated using a single sequencing platform. An earlier analysis of several hundred of the donors used high-throughput TCR beta sequencing to judge whether each TCR beta V gene segment behaved as functional or pseudogenic. The study aimed to test whether cataloging public T cell receptors could reveal signatures of past pathogen exposure.

The library was made by the immunoSEQ multiplex PCR assay. For the multiplex PCR, a mixture combining 60 forward primers for TCR Vbeta segments and 13 reverse primers for TCR Jbeta segments was used. A multiplex PCR assay on genomic DNA amplified the CDR3 region of rearranged TCR beta genes. On the Illumina HiSeq System, the amplified TCR beta libraries were sequenced as 87-base-pair reads. As for how the authors treated the data: A later analysis counted some 74 million unique TCR beta chains across the 666 repertoires, and some 12 million of these chains were shared by at least two donors. To remove PCR and sequencing errors, raw reads were error-corrected and collapsed into unique sequences using a nearest-neighbor algorithm that merged closely related sequences. Alignment of CDR3 sequences to IMGT reference sequences was used to assign V, D and J gene segments. For a sequence to be retained, at least a six-nucleotide match to both a V gene segment and a J gene segment was required. A rearrangement was called productive if the CDR3 had no stop codons and remained in frame with V and J, and every other rearrangement was called non-productive. CDR3 was defined according to IMGT convention as the region running from the second conserved V-encoded cysteine to the conserved J-encoded phenylalanine. The earlier analysis of about 590 of the donors excluded sequences that lacked an unambiguous match to a single V gene segment. In an earlier analysis of approximately 610 of the donors, V segments were called functional above 56.7% productive rearrangements and were called segregating when the between-donor standard deviation exceeded 5%. A statistical classification framework was built to diagnose cytomegalovirus status from the catalog of TCR beta chain sequences. In a later analysis, V and J genes were assigned by comparing TCR nucleotide sequences against IMGT/GENE-DB human TR gene sequences. The TCRdist pipeline was used in a later analysis to assign CDR3 sequences and most-parsimonious VDJ recombination scenarios. In a later analysis, every TCR beta chain was defined by the combination of its CDR3 amino acid sequence and its V-gene family, and reads without a unique V-gene family were dropped. A later analysis removed 592 highly shared, low-generation-probability nucleotide sequences to deal with suspected cross-contamination and a sequencing artifact. A later analysis calculated a clonal expansion index for each public chain from normalized within-repertoire ranks of inferred template counts. In a later analysis, generation probabilities were computed using a VDJ recombination model fitted to out-of-frame rearrangements, and the results were checked against IGoR. In a later analysis, TCR-TCR, TCR-HLA and TCR-CMV co-occurrence was scored with hypergeometric tests, and a repertoire-size bias correction was applied to TCR pairs. A later analysis estimated false discovery rates by permuting HLA or CMV assignments 20 times. In a later analysis, co-occurring TCRs were grouped using DBSCAN, with TCRdist sequence similarity added in when clustering inside HLA-allele-positive subsets. For co-occurrence clustering, repertoires with fewer than 30,000 or more than 120,000 public chains were excluded, along with five or six repertoires with anomalous nucleotide sharing. In TCRdb, the immuneACCESS table is reduced to in-frame sequences with V and J assigned. These tables do not hold every clone; where another copy was compared, an unresolved V gene accounts for under half, and the others remain unexplained. The V and J calls and clone size were taken over from that table, and D and trimming were inferred from the DNA. The sample data list 250,000 to 350,000 clones, and roughly 88% of these were observed just once. The ten largest clones take up roughly 4% of the sample.

Relative to germline, V is 4 bases shorter and J is 2 bases shorter, with 12 bases between their ends. The CDR3 runs 13 amino acids, cysteine and phenylalanine included. CDR3 DNA is the only sequence kept; it has 39 bases, read in frame from the first base. Taken from the germline V gene, the CDR1 and CDR2 loops are SQVTM and ANQGSEA. The cohort was made up of 650 to 700 healthy bone marrow donors. All cohort members were sampled while nominally healthy, although unrecorded immune exposures were likely present. The donor tested CMV seropositive, placing the donor among the 250 to 300 seropositive members of the cohort. A peripheral blood sample was provided by each donor, and peripheral blood mononuclear cells were used for TCR beta sequencing. Genomic DNA extraction from the blood cell samples was performed with the Qiagen DNeasy Blood Extraction Kit. Overall study outcomes, separate from this receptor: The 87-base-pair reads could not distinguish some IMGT-functional V segments, including TRBV6-2 and TRBV6-3, so those segments were excluded. In a later analysis, the rate of TCR association differed among HLA loci, with DRB1 alleles having the most associated TCRs and HLA-C alleles having the fewest. In a later analysis, most CMV-associated TCR beta chains were found to appear HLA-restricted, with HLA associations seemingly driven largely by CMV exposure. Linkage disequilibrium might explain the correlated functional status among segregating V segments, but an unknown experimental factor could not be excluded. A later analysis found that HLA-associated TCR beta chains were more clonally expanded and had lower generation probabilities than equally common non-associated chains. A cluster of highly shared sequence variants was judged likely to be a technical artifact of the sequencing pipeline. It was suggested by the authors that the approach could potentially be generalized to other disease states and immunological phenotypes. Immune exposure information for the cohort was limited to CMV serostatus. A later genetic analysis associated a missense DCLRE1C variant with V-gene and J-gene trimming of TCR beta chains, and an independent cohort replicated the association. An earlier analysis of approximately 540 of the donors showed that most TCR beta V segments appeared in productive rearrangements either about 87% or about 30% of the time, which broadly matched IMGT annotations. In vitro tests confirmed that three of the cytomegalovirus-associated TCR beta chains recognize cytomegalovirus antigens. Presence/absence analyses assumed roughly uniform sequencing depth across donors, an assumption that may not hold. In both the original and validation cohorts, the classifier was reported to diagnose cytomegalovirus status with high specificity and sensitivity. Compared with the 666-donor mean, donors in an Asian-associated ancestry cluster had fewer N-insertions in productive TCRs, according to a later genetic analysis. Most TCR sequences were seen in very few donors, while some public TCRs were found in many individuals. A total of roughly 160 TCR beta chains were listed by the study as associated with cytomegalovirus. A later analysis reported that several top co-occurrence clusters appeared linked to parvovirus B19, influenza, CMV and Epstein-Barr virus. In this cohort, only TCR beta chains were sequenced, and detectable features were limited by the absence of alpha or paired-chain data. Specific HLA alleles were associated with around 18,000 TCR beta sequences at a false discovery rate of 0.05 in a later analysis. Because HLA typing was unavailable for some donors at each locus, only the typed subset was used in association tests. Because counts were too low, seventeen rarely observed V segments, including chromosome 9 orphons, were left out of the earlier analysis of approximately 500 of the donors. A further reported finding was that TCR beta sequences accurately predicted the HLA-A and HLA-B alleles for most subjects in the first cohort. When HLA alleles, especially DR and DQ, strongly co-occurred, attributing TCR associations to individual alleles was difficult.

In the case of this clone: Its antigen is not yet known. No base quality values were provided; no much bigger clone lies one nucleotide off.

The clonotype was recovered from a man aged 40-55 years in good health and CMV-seropositive. Sequencing input: PBMCs. The chain was built from TRBV29-1 and TRBJ2-7; a tentative D call is TRBD2 (5 bases match). Read as DNA, the sequence is TGCAGCGTTGGATATCCCGGGACCTACGAGCAGTACTTC. The translation is CSVGYPGTYEQYF.